These 30 T cell receptor beta chains share one sample of origin, sequenced in a study of blood T cells in healthy people across ages (dated by TCRdb to between 2015 and 2017). Libraries were constructed by 5' RACE. Sequenced on an Illumina HiSeq 2500. A second PCR of roughly 7 to 12 cycles was performed with a sample-barcoded 5' primer and a J-beta primer mix. Starting from the raw public reads, TCRdb applied fastp trimming at Q25, assembled clones with MiXCR and retained in-frame beta chains. All rows with the same CDR3 protein become a single entry with the most common DNA and genes. Within this sample are about 1.8 million distinct CDR3 sequences, with 40% to 55% of them counted one time only. The top ten clonotypes cover roughly 2.1% of the sample. Material for sequencing was blood. The receptors come from a woman between 35 and 50 years old in good health.

The CDR3 DNA is TGTGCCAGCAGGGAACAGGGGACAGGCCGTGAGCAGTTCTTC. Translation gives CASREQGTGREQFF. This sequence joins TRBV28 and TRBJ2-1; 8 bases match TRBD1. V lost 6 bases and J lost 9; bases outside the gene matches: 10. The CDR3 covers 14 residues. Germline V lookup: CDR1 MDHEN, CDR2 SYDVKM.

This clonotype was detected a few times. The rearrangement joins TRBV18 to TRBJ1-4; 7 positions match TRBD1. The germline CDR1 and CDR2 sequences are KGHSH and LQKENI. The CDR3 covers 15 residues. J lost 6 bases, V lost 4 bases, and 8 bases had no gene match. The DNA of the CDR3 is TGTGCCAGCTCACGTCGACAGGGCGGGGATGAAAAACTGTTTTTT. As protein: CASSRRQGGDEKLFF.

The chain recombines TRBV29-1 with TRBJ2-3; possibly TRBD1 for D (6 bases). V lost 2 bases, J lost 3 bases, and 9 bases lay in between. Germline lookup yields CDR1 SQVTM and CDR2 ANQGSEA. This CDR3 is built from 13 residues. CDR3 residues: CSVEQGNTDTQYF. The CDR3 DNA sequence: TGCAGCGTTGAACAGGGGAATACAGATACGCAGTATTTT.

This chain uses TRBV7-9 with TRBJ2-5; 10 bases match TRBD2. Trimming cost V 4 bases and J 5 bases; bases outside gene matches: 10. This CDR3 is 16 amino acids long. CDR1 and CDR2 from the germline V gene are SEHNR and FQNEAQ (reference sequence). CDR3 coding DNA: TGTGCCAGCAGCTCCCGGCTAGCGGGGGCCTATGAGACCCAGTACTTC. Protein sequence: CASSSRLAGAYETQYF. The variable domain in full, completed from reference TRBV7-9 and TRBJ2-5, reads DTGVSQNPRHKITKRGQNVTFRCDPISEHNRLYWYRQTLGQGPEFLTYFQNEAQLEKSRLLSDRFSAERPKGSFSTLEIQRTEQGDSAMYLCASSSRLAGAYETQYFGPGTRLLVL.

This chain connects TRBV6-1 to TRBJ2-7, with 8 bases identical to TRBD1. Near its end, the DNA agrees better with TRBJ2-5, so the J call may be wrong. The CDR3 runs 16 residues. CDR1 MNHNS and CDR2 SASEGT come from the germline V gene. The CDR3, as DNA: TGTGCCAGCAGTGAAGGGGCAGGGGGCGAGAGAGAGACCCAGTACTTC. It specifies CASSEGAGGERETQYF.

J is TRBJ1-1 and V is TRBV6-6; no clear D. Germline CDR1 and CDR2: MNHNY and SVGAGI (reference sequence). This CDR3 spans 12 amino acids. Trimming removed 2 bases at V and 5 bases at J, with 6 bases between. Here the CDR3 reads CASSYAGTEAFF. The CDR3 bases are TGTGCCAGCAGTTACGCGGGAACTGAAGCTTTCTTT.

In this sample, this clonotype turned up a few times. The rearrangement joins TRBV20-1 to TRBJ2-5; 8 bases map to TRBD2. The V segment lost 3 bases and the J segment 4 bases; nucleotides outside the gene matches: 16. The germline V gene has CDR1 DFQATT and CDR2 SNEGSKA (reference sequence). This CDR3 contains 17 residues. The CDR3 DNA reads TGCAGTGCTAGGGACACCTTCAGCGGGGGTGACGGAGAGACCCAGTACTTC. Translation gives CSARDTFSGGDGETQYF.

The count of this clonotype is one. J is TRBJ2-3 and V is TRBV12-3 or TRBV12-4, with 14 bases identical to TRBD2. V lost 7 bases to trimming and J lost 0 bases; unmatched junction nucleotides: 12. The CDR3 spans 19 residues. The CDR3 is CASTRTVTSGGASTDTQYF. Here the CDR3 DNA reads TGTGCCAGCACCCGAACCGTGACTAGCGGGGGGGCTAGCACAGATACGCAGTATTTT.

The chain recombines TRBV21-1 with TRBJ2-5. TRBV21-1 is an annotated pseudogene. The CDR3 has 11 amino acids. CDR3 loop: CASSRGTVEYF. CDR3 coding DNA: TGTGCCAGCAGCCGAGGAACGGTCGAGTACTTC.

This clonotype appeared a few times. The chain employs TRBV29-1 and TRBJ2-7, with no clear D. Gene TRBJ2-5 matches the end of the DNA better, so the J call may be wrong. The CDR3 length is 14 residues. Germline values: CDR1 SQVTM, CDR2 ANQGSEA. The CDR3 DNA sequence: TGCAGCGCTGACCGGTCTATTAAGAGTGGGACCCAGTACTTC. Amino acids: CSADRSIKSGTQYF.

To note about this clonotype: An end of the junction does not agree with germline; a read error may underlie this. V usage is TRBV3-1 and J usage is TRBJ1-5, with D unresolved. The CDR3 extends over 15 amino acids. Per the germline V gene, CDR1 is LGHDT and CDR2 is YNNKEL (reference sequence). In DNA form, the CDR3 reads TGTGCCGGCAGCCGATCGGAGACGCTCAATCAGCCCCAGCATTTT. Residues: CAGSRSETLNQPQHF. Using reference TRBV3-1 and TRBJ1-5 for the parts outside the CDR3, the full variable domain is DTAVSQTPKYLVTQMGNDKSIKCEQNLGHDTMYWYKQDSKKFLKIMFSYNNKELIINETVPNRFSPKSPDKAHLNLHINSLELGDSAVYFCAGSRSETLNQPQHFGDGTRLSIL.

The genes are TRBV7-9 and TRBJ2-1, with TRBD2 as a possible D gene (5 bases). The CDR3 extends over 15 amino acids. V lost 5 bases, J lost 9 bases, and 20 bases lay in between. CDR1 SEHNR and CDR2 FQNEAQ come from the germline V gene (reference sequence). CDR3 amino acids: CASSPRVTAAGEQFF. The CDR3 region has the DNA TGTGCCAGCAGCCCCCGAGTGACGGCTGCGGGTGAGCAGTTCTTC.

The chain couples TRBV9 to TRBJ2-5; either TRBD1 or TRBD2 may supply D (5 bases each). This CDR3 is 16 amino acids long. In germline, CDR1 is SGDLS, CDR2 YYNGEE. V gave up 0 bases and J gave up 2 bases, with 14 bases separating them. Written as DNA, the CDR3 is TGTGCCAGCAGCGTAGGACCCTTGGGGGTGCAAGAGACCCAGTACTTC. This gives the protein CASSVGPLGVQETQYF.

The rearrangement joins TRBV4-1 to TRBJ2-1, with TRBD1 identical over 8 bases. Germline values: CDR1 MGHRA, CDR2 YSYEKL. The CDR3 length is 16 residues. Germline trimming cut 1 base from V and 5 bases from J; bases unmatched to any gene: 7. CDR3 amino acids: CASSQVLQGEDNEQFF. The CDR3 coding sequence is TGCGCCAGCAGCCAAGTGTTACAGGGGGAGGACAATGAGCAGTTCTTC.

This chain connects TRBV6-5 to TRBJ2-3; 8 nucleotides agree with TRBD2. The ends lost 7 bases at V and 4 bases at J; junction bases unmatched: 7. Per germline, CDR1 MNHEY and CDR2 SVGAGI. This CDR3 comprises 14 residues. The CDR3 loop reads CASTRGGFPDTQYF. CDR3 DNA: TGTGCCAGCACTCGGGGGGGTTTCCCAGATACGCAGTATTTT.

This clonotype was counted only a few times. The chain recombines TRBV20-1 with TRBJ2-3; no reliable D call. V was trimmed by 5 bases and J by 4 bases, leaving 4 bases between them. The CDR3 length is 10 residues. Germline V gene sequence: CDR1 DFQATT, CDR2 SNEGSKA (reference sequence). CDR3: CSAHSDTQYF. The CDR3 nucleotides read TGCAGTGCTCACTCAGATACGCAGTATTTT.

CDR3 bases: TGTGCCAGCAGCCAGAATGTGGGACTCGCAAACAATGAGCAGTTCTTC. As protein: CASSQNVGLANNEQFF. The genes are TRBV4-2 and TRBJ2-1; possibly TRBD2 for D (6 bases). This CDR3 has 16 amino acids. The germline V gene has CDR1 LGHNA and CDR2 YNFKEQ. V lost 3 bases and J 5 bases, leaving 17 bases between the germline ends.

This chain joins TRBV6-2 or TRBV6-3 and TRBJ2-1, with TRBD2 identical over 7 bases. Germline lookup yields CDR1 MNHEY and CDR2 SVGEGT. The V and J ends lost 4 bases and 6 bases, in that order; junction bases with no gene match: 3. The CDR3 runs to 13 residues. CDR3 DNA: TGTGCCAGCAGTTCCTGGACTAGCAATGAGCAGTTCTTC. Translating it yields CASSSWTSNEQFF.

This clonotype occurred a few times. The rearrangement joins TRBV20-1 to TRBJ2-1; D remains unclear. V lost 0 bases to trimming and J lost 8 bases, with 20 bases between them. The germline gives CDR1 DFQATT, CDR2 SNEGSKA (reference sequence). The CDR3 has 16 amino acids. CDR3 region: CSARDMGSRPLDEQFF. CDR3 DNA: TGCAGTGCTAGAGATATGGGCTCGCGCCCGTTAGATGAGCAGTTCTTC.

J is TRBJ2-7 and V is TRBV5-1; tentative D call: TRBD1 (5 bases). CDR1 is SGHRS, CDR2 YFSETQ, per germline. The germline V and J ends were trimmed by 1 base and 7 bases, with 18 bases remaining between them. CDR3 length: 15 amino acids. The CDR3 sequence: CASSLRGQGGNEQYF. CDR3 nucleotide sequence: TGCGCCAGCAGCTTGAGAGGTCAGGGTGGGAATGAGCAGTACTTC.

V gene TRBV4-1 combines with J gene TRBJ2-4, with D perhaps matching TRBD1 (5 bases). The CDR3 is 15 amino acids. Trimming left V 0 bases short and J 4 bases short, with 10 bases between. Germline V gene lookup returns CDR1 MGHRA and CDR2 YSYEKL. CDR3 DNA sequence: TGCGCCAGCAGCCAAGAGCCAGACAGAAAAAACATTCAGTACTTC. It is translated as CASSQEPDRKNIQYF.

The chain couples TRBV29-1 to TRBJ2-7; 14 bases are a match to TRBD2. The germline V gene encodes CDR1 SQVTM and CDR2 ANQGSEA. This CDR3 has 15 amino acids. Trimming cost V 7 bases and J 4 bases; bases outside gene matches: 9. The CDR3 nucleotides are TGCAGCGCCACCCGACTAGCGGGGGGGACGTACGAGCAGTACTTC. It yields the protein CSATRLAGGTYEQYF.

The rearrangement links TRBV20-1 to TRBJ2-3, with TRBD2 as a possible D gene (5 bases). CDR3 length: 15 residues. Trimming took off 3 bases at V and 3 bases at J, with 16 bases between the two ends. Germline V gene lookup returns CDR1 DFQATT and CDR2 SNEGSKA (reference sequence). DNA of the CDR3: TGCAGTGCTAGGGACTTCGCATGGGTGACAGATACGCAGTATTTT. Translation gives CSARDFAWVTDTQYF.

The genes are TRBV7-6 and TRBJ1-4; D not certain. The length of the CDR3 is 14 residues. V was shortened by 4 bases and J by 8 bases, with 14 bases between the two germline ends. Germline V CDR1 and CDR2: SGHVS, FNYEAQ. CDR3 residues: CASSSGLEQEKLFF. CDR3 nucleotide sequence: TGTGCCAGCAGCTCCGGACTTGAGCAGGAAAAACTGTTTTTT.

As concerns this clonotype: A junction boundary mismatches the germline segment, possibly from a read error. The rearrangement links TRBV4-3 to TRBJ1-6, with a weak D call TRBD1 (5 bases). This CDR3 comprises 16 residues. Germline values: CDR1 LGHNA, CDR2 YSLEER. The CDR3 DNA reads as TGCGCCAGCAGCCAGAGTTTCAGGGAGAATAATTCGCCCCTCCACTTT. Residues: CASSQSFRENNSPLHF.

The chain recombines TRBV21-1 with TRBJ2-3; the table's D gene call, TRBD1, was not cross checked with the DNA. TRBV21-1 is annotated as a pseudogene. CDR3 length equals 15 residues. The DNA of the CDR3 is TGTGCCAGCATCGTAAGACAGGGCCCAACAGATACGCAGTATTTT. This codes for CASIVRQGPTDTQYF.

Regarding this clonotype: One junction end does not reproduce the germline sequence, and a read error may be involved. The chain employs TRBV7-7 and TRBJ2-5, with 8 bases matching TRBD2. The V gene's germline CDR1 is SSHAT and CDR2 FNYEAQ (reference sequence). The CDR3 covers 16 residues. This chain's CDR3 is CASSSSSGGHQETQYF. The CDR3 nucleotides read TGTGCTAGCAGCTCATCAAGCGGGGGCCACCAAGAGACCCAGTACTTC.

This clonotype was counted between two and nine times. The chain links TRBV7-2 to TRBJ2-7, with TRBD2 identical over 13 bases. This CDR3 is 16 amino acids long. Germline assignment: CDR1 SGHTA and CDR2 FQGNSA. The V gene end was trimmed by 6 bases and the J gene end by 8 bases; junction bases not matched to a gene: 13. The CDR3 bases are TGTGCCAGCAGTTCCGCCCGGGGACTAGCGGGGTCCCAGCAGTACTTC. Its protein product is CASSSARGLAGSQQYF.

The rearrangement joins TRBV25-1 to TRBJ2-1, with D perhaps matching TRBD1 or TRBD2 (6 bases each). Per germline, CDR1 MGHDK and CDR2 SYGVNS. The CDR3 is 13 residues long. Trimming shortened V by 4 bases and J by 9 bases, and 13 bases separated the two germline ends. The CDR3 DNA sequence: TGTGCCAGCAGTGGACTCGGAGGGGGTGAGCAGTTCTTC. Protein: CASSGLGGGEQFF. The full variable domain, its missing parts supplied by reference TRBV25-1 and TRBJ2-1, is EADIYQTPRYLVIGTGKKITLECSQTMGHDKMYWYQQDPGMELHLIHYSYGVNSTEKGDLSSESTVSRIRTEHFPLTLESARPSHTSQYLCASSGLGGGEQFFGPGTRLTVL.

The chain carries TRBV4-1 and TRBJ2-6, with 9 bases lining up with TRBD1. The V gene's germline CDR1 is MGHRA and CDR2 YSYEKL. J was trimmed by 1 base and V by 3 bases; bases with no gene match: 10. The CDR3 spans 19 residues. The CDR3 DNA is TGCGCCAGCAGCCACATCCGGGACAGGGCACGATCTGGGGCCAACGTCCTGACTTTC. Its protein product is CASSHIRDRARSGANVLTF.